What follows are 31 T cell receptor beta chains derived from one specimen sequenced in a study of CD8 T cells in ankylosing spondylitis. TCRdb recomputed calls from the 5' RACE reads with MiXCR, one row per CDR3 protein. The sample lists some 130,000 distinct CDR3 sequences, around 7.9% occurring once. Sequences were obtained from blood, either unsorted or a sorted T cell fraction (not recorded which). The origin of the receptors is a female donor with ankylosing spondylitis or in good health (not recorded which).

This clonotype has a handful of counts. This may arise from a read error, as a much more abundant clone is one base away. V gene TRBV20-1 combines with J gene TRBJ1-3, with unresolved D. The CDR3 is 16 residues long. Germline V lookup: CDR1 DFQATT, CDR2 SNEGSKA (reference sequence). CDR3 amino acids: CCASGPARFSGNTIYF. The CDR3 nucleotides are TGCTGTGCTAGCGGCCCCGCACGCTTCTCTGGAAACACCATATATTTT.

At least ten counts were recorded for this clonotype. The gene calls are TRBV5-1 and TRBJ1-6; D is unresolved. The CDR3 extends over 15 amino acids. V lost 4 bases and J 3 bases, leaving 11 bases between the germline ends. Germline V CDR1 and CDR2: SGHRS, YFSETQ. CDR3: CASSEAISYNSPLHF. CDR3 DNA sequence: TGCGCCAGCAGCGAAGCGATCAGCTATAATTCACCCCTCCACTTT. The full variable domain, completed using reference TRBV5-1 and TRBJ1-6, is KAGVTQTPRYLIKTRGQQVTLSCSPISGHRSVSWYQQTPGQGLQFLFEYFSETQRNKGNFPGRFSGRQFSNSRSEMNVSTLELGDSALYLCASSEAISYNSPLHFGNGTRLTVT.

This clonotype showed up many times. J is TRBJ2-1 and V is TRBV3-1; D unresolved. V was trimmed by 1 base and J by 4 bases, leaving 14 bases between them. Germline V gene data show CDR1 as LGHDT and CDR2 as YNNKEL (reference sequence). The CDR3 sequence is 16 residues long. The CDR3, as DNA: TGTGCCAGCAGCCAAGGGGCAGTTAATTCATACAATGAGCAGTTCTTC. This encodes CASSQGAVNSYNEQFF.

The sample holds many counts of this clonotype. The chain recombines TRBV10-3 with TRBJ2-3; D might be TRBD1 (5 bases). Trimming removed 5 bases at V and 2 bases at J, with 14 bases between. The CDR3 is 15 amino acids. Germline V gene data show CDR1 as ENHRY and CDR2 as SYGVKD. CDR3 coding DNA: TGTGCCATCAGTTCCCCGGTGGGGCCCACAGATACGCAGTATTTT. Protein product: CAISSPVGPTDTQYF.

This clonotype was counted many times. This chain joins TRBV12-3 or TRBV12-4 and TRBJ1-1, with no clear D. Trimming cost V 1 base and J 3 bases, with 6 bases left between them. The CDR3 extends over 13 amino acids. CDR3 loop: CASSLVVDTEAFF. The CDR3 bases are TGTGCCAGCAGTTTAGTGGTTGACACTGAAGCTTTCTTT.

In its sample, this clonotype was seen many times. The V gene is TRBV7-8, the J gene TRBJ2-5; D might be TRBD2 (5 bases). The ends were cut back, 5 bases at V and 1 base at J, with 8 bases in the middle. The germline gives CDR1 SGHVS, CDR2 FQNEAQ. The CDR3 loop spans 13 amino acids. CDR3 protein: CASSPGIQETQYF. The CDR3, as DNA: TGTGCCAGCAGCCCGGGAATCCAAGAGACCCAGTACTTC.

Notes on this clonotype: A much larger clone is a single base away; this may be a read error. This chain joins TRBV2 and TRBJ1-2; D possibly corresponds to TRBD1 (5 bases). The V gene's germline CDR1 is SNHLY and CDR2 FYNNEI. V lost 3 bases to trimming and J lost 6 bases, with 14 bases between them. The CDR3 contains 14 residues. The CDR3 DNA follows: TGTGCCAGCAGTGAGGCCCGGGAGGGGAATGGCTACACCTTC. Translated, it gives CASSEAREGNGYTF. The full variable domain, in which reference TRBV2 and TRBJ1-2 provide the parts outside the CDR3, is EPEVTQTPSHQVTQMGQEVILRCVPISNHLYFYWYRQILGQKVEFLVSFYNNEISEKSEIFDDQFSVERPDGSNFTLKIRSTKLEDSAMYFCASSEAREGNGYTFGSGTRLTVV.

This clonotype came up many times. Mismatch with germline at one junction end may stem from a read error. The gene calls are TRBV15 and TRBJ2-1; D is possibly TRBD2 (7 bases). The CDR3 is made up of 19 amino acids. Germline CDR1 and CDR2: LNHNV and YYDKDF (reference sequence). The CDR3 reads CATSGEGGGRALYSNEQFF. The CDR3 coding sequence is TGTGCCACCAGCGGAGAGGGCGGGGGCCGAGCCCTTTATTCCAATGAGCAGTTCTTC.

The V gene is TRBV24-1, the J gene TRBJ2-2; maybe TRBD1 (5 bases). The germline V gene has CDR1 KGHDR and CDR2 SFDVKD. The CDR3 is 15 residues long. The germline V and J ends were trimmed by 1 base and 6 bases, with 11 bases remaining between them. The CDR3 coding sequence is TGTGCCACCAGTGATTTCGTTGGGGCCGCCGGGGAGCTGTTTTTT. Translation: CATSDFVGAAGELFF.

This clonotype was counted ten times or more. The chain uses TRBV12-3 or TRBV12-4 and TRBJ2-3, with 9 bases identical to TRBD2. The V segment lost 8 bases and the J segment 2 bases; nucleotides outside the gene matches: 11. This CDR3 contains 16 residues. The CDR3 DNA reads TGTGCCAGCCGACCTTTAGCGGGGGAGCTCACAGATACGCAGTATTTT. Translation gives CASRPLAGELTDTQYF.

The chain recombines TRBV28 with TRBJ2-6, with D possibly being TRBD1 (6 bases). The germline CDR1 and CDR2 sequences are MDHEN and SYDVKM. V was trimmed by 6 bases and J by 0 bases, leaving 24 bases between them. CDR3 length: 20 amino acids. CDR3 sequence: CASRGSIFGTRHSGANVLTF. The CDR3 DNA is TGTGCCAGCAGGGGATCGATATTCGGGACAAGACACTCTGGGGCCAACGTCCTGACTTTC.

There are many counts of this clonotype. The V call is TRBV10-3, the J call TRBJ2-1; D remains ambiguous. This CDR3 has 15 residues. Trimming left V 3 bases short and J 0 bases short, with 9 bases between. The V gene's germline CDR1 is ENHRY and CDR2 SYGVKD. The DNA for the CDR3 is TGTGCCATCAGTGAAAAGGAGAGCTCCTACAATGAGCAGTTCTTC. Translating gives CAISEKESSYNEQFF.

This clonotype was counted at least ten times. This sequence joins TRBV24-1 and TRBJ1-2; D remains unclear. Trimming left V 12 bases short and J 4 bases short, with 23 bases between. This CDR3 has 15 amino acids. The germline V gene has CDR1 KGHDR and CDR2 SFDVKD. CDR3 coding DNA: TGTGCCTCCACTCGCTTCGGCAGGCCTCTCTATGGCTACACCTTC. This sequence encodes CASTRFGRPLYGYTF.

This clonotype was recorded at least ten times. The V and J genes are TRBV5-1 and TRBJ2-7; D gene ambiguous. This CDR3 is built from 14 residues. Trimming pared 2 bases from V and 1 base from J, leaving 10 bases between. Germline loops: CDR1 SGHRS, CDR2 YFSETQ. The CDR3 DNA sequence: TGCGCCAGCAGCTTCGCCTGGGGTTCCTACGAGCAGTACTTC. This gives the protein CASSFAWGSYEQYF. Using reference TRBV5-1 and TRBJ2-7 for the parts outside the CDR3, the full variable domain is KAGVTQTPRYLIKTRGQQVTLSCSPISGHRSVSWYQQTPGQGLQFLFEYFSETQRNKGNFPGRFSGRQFSNSRSEMNVSTLELGDSALYLCASSFAWGSYEQYFGPGTRLTVT.

The chain links TRBV12-3 or TRBV12-4 to TRBJ2-3, with 7 nucleotides matching TRBD2. V lost 1 base to trimming and J lost 4 bases; unmatched junction nucleotides: 8. This CDR3 is built from 16 residues. The DNA of the CDR3 is TGTGCCAGCAGTTTAGGTCCAGCGGGGTATCCAGATACGCAGTATTTT. Residues: CASSLGPAGYPDTQYF.

This clonotype was counted many times. The chain combines TRBV6-1 with TRBJ1-3; D is possibly TRBD1 (6 bases). Trimming cost V 6 bases and J 0 bases, with 12 bases left between them. Germline loops: CDR1 MNHNS, CDR2 SASEGT. The CDR3 loop spans 15 amino acids. The CDR3 is CASSPDRYSGNTIYF. The DNA for the CDR3 is TGTGCCAGCAGCCCCGACAGGTACTCTGGAAACACCATATATTTT.

Remarks on this clonotype: Just one base apart from a much larger clone, this may be a read error. The chain has TRBV2 and TRBJ1-5; possible D gene TRBD1, 5 bases. This CDR3 contains 18 residues. Trimming removed 4 bases at V and 3 bases at J, with 22 bases between. CDR1 and CDR2 (germline): SNHLY, FYNNEI. CDR3 DNA sequence: TGTGCCAGCAGTGTAGATCCCCTCCGGGGCTCCCACAATCAGCCCCAGCATTTT. This codes for CASSVDPLRGSHNQPQHF. Full variable domain (rest looked up from reference TRBV2 and TRBJ1-5): EPEVTQTPSHQVTQMGQEVILRCVPISNHLYFYWYRQILGQKVEFLVSFYNNEISEKSEIFDDQFSVERPDGSNFTLKIRSTKLEDSAMYFCASSVDPLRGSHNQPQHFGDGTRLSIL.

This clonotype was recorded at least ten times. The genes are TRBV13 and TRBJ1-4; 8 bases fit TRBD1. The CDR3 contains 15 residues. V was pared by 5 bases and J by 3 bases, with 5 bases of the junction left unmatched. Germline V lookup: CDR1 PRHDT, CDR2 FYEKMQ (reference sequence). The DNA for the CDR3 is TGTGCCAGCAGCGCCAGGGGGCAGGCTAATGAAAAACTGTTTTTT. This codes for CASSARGQANEKLFF.

The chain joins TRBV19 to TRBJ1-5; 9 nucleotides line up with TRBD1. J lost 5 bases, V lost 5 bases, and 7 bases had no gene match. This CDR3 has 15 amino acids. Germline V gene lookup returns CDR1 LNHDA and CDR2 SQIVND (reference sequence). CDR3 sequence reads: CASSFLGQGYQPQHF. CDR3 nucleotides: TGTGCCAGTAGTTTTCTGGGACAGGGATATCAGCCCCAGCATTTT.

This clonotype has ten or more counts. The chain links TRBV5-1 to TRBJ2-3; D is possibly TRBD1 or TRBD2 (5 bases each). Trimming removed 2 bases from V and 0 bases from J, with 7 bases in between. This CDR3 comprises 14 residues. Germline CDR1 SGHRS, CDR2 YFSETQ. The CDR3 loop reads CASSFRDSTDTQYF. The CDR3 DNA reads as TGCGCCAGCAGCTTTCGGGACAGCACAGATACGCAGTATTTT.

This clonotype was detected ten times or more. V usage is TRBV7-8 and J usage is TRBJ2-7; weak D call: TRBD2 (5 bases). Trimming took off 5 bases at V and 5 bases at J, with 13 bases between the two ends. CDR3 length equals 13 residues. The V gene's germline CDR1 is SGHVS and CDR2 FQNEAQ. CDR3 sequence (DNA): TGTGCCAGCAGCCAGAGGAGAGGGCACGAGCAGTACTTC. Translation: CASSQRRGHEQYF.

This clonotype was seen many times. The chain has TRBV7-2 and TRBJ2-1, with D perhaps TRBD1 or TRBD2 (6 bases each). CDR1 is SGHTA and CDR2 is FQGNSA in the germline V gene. V lost 5 bases and J lost 8, with 13 bases in between. The CDR3 length is 13 residues. The CDR3 bases are TGTGCCAGCAGCCTAAGAAGGGGGGATGAGCAGTTCTTC. This codes for CASSLRRGDEQFF. Drawing the rest from reference TRBV7-2 and TRBJ2-1, the complete variable domain is GAGVSQSPSNKVTEKGKDVELRCDPISGHTALYWYRQSLGQGLEFLIYFQGNSAPDKSGLPSDRFSAERTGGSVSTLTIQRTQQEDSAVYLCASSLRRGDEQFFGPGTRLTVL.

This clonotype came up many times. V is TRBV13 and J is TRBJ2-7, with a weak D call TRBD1 (6 bases). CDR1 PRHDT and CDR2 FYEKMQ come from the germline V gene (reference sequence). This CDR3 has 14 amino acids. The V gene lost 6 bases and the J gene lost 2 bases, with 14 bases spanning the gap. CDR3 nucleotides: TGTGCCAGCAGGACGACCGGGACAACCTACGAGCAGTACTTC. It specifies CASRTTGTTYEQYF.

This clonotype was detected ten times or more. The genes are TRBV7-9 and TRBJ2-7, with a possible D match to TRBD1 (5 bases). Trimming cost V 1 base and J 2 bases, with 15 bases left between them. The CDR3 consists of 16 residues. CDR1 and CDR2 from the germline V gene are SEHNR and FQNEAQ (reference sequence). CDR3 residues: CASSLVSGPLPYEQYF. The CDR3 DNA sequence: TGTGCCAGCAGCTTAGTCTCAGGGCCCCTCCCCTACGAGCAGTACTTC. Together with reference TRBV7-9 and TRBJ2-7, the CDR3 gives the full variable domain: DTGVSQNPRHKITKRGQNVTFRCDPISEHNRLYWYRQTLGQGPEFLTYFQNEAQLEKSRLLSDRFSAERPKGSFSTLEIQRTEQGDSAMYLCASSLVSGPLPYEQYFGPGTRLTVT.

The sample holds many counts of this clonotype. The DNA for the CDR3 is TGTGCCAGCAGCTTGGGTATGGGTAACAATCAGCCCCAGCATTTT. Its protein product is CASSLGMGNNQPQHF. The chain is built from TRBV5-6 and TRBJ1-5; D ambiguous. The V end lost 0 bases, the J end lost 3 bases, and 10 bases lay between the germline ends. The germline CDR1 and CDR2 sequences are SGHDT and YYEEEE. The CDR3 runs 15 residues.

This clonotype was counted many times. The J gene is TRBJ2-7, the V gene TRBV29-1; D gene unclear. V was clipped by 2 bases and J by 0 bases, with 5 bases between them. This CDR3 has 12 residues. Germline CDR1 and CDR2: SQVTM and ANQGSEA. The CDR3 spells CSVESNSYEQYF. CDR3 DNA: TGCAGCGTTGAAAGCAACTCCTACGAGCAGTACTTC.

This clonotype has at least ten counts. This chain uses TRBV5-1 with TRBJ2-1, with D possibly TRBD1 on 6 matching bases. Germline loops: CDR1 SGHRS, CDR2 YFSETQ. The CDR3 sequence is 15 residues long. The V end was cut by 0 bases, the J end by 2 bases, with 9 bases between. CDR3 bases: TGCGCCAGCAGCTTGGTGGGGGCCACCTACAATGAGCAGTTCTTC. Translation gives CASSLVGATYNEQFF. Filled out from reference TRBV5-1 and TRBJ2-1, the complete variable domain reads KAGVTQTPRYLIKTRGQQVTLSCSPISGHRSVSWYQQTPGQGLQFLFEYFSETQRNKGNFPGRFSGRQFSNSRSEMNVSTLELGDSALYLCASSLVGATYNEQFFGPGTRLTVL.

This clonotype was recorded at least ten times. V is TRBV7-8 and J is TRBJ2-1; no definite D call. Trimming left V 1 base short and J 6 bases short, with 16 bases between. The CDR3 totals 16 residues. Germline V gene data show CDR1 as SGHVS and CDR2 as FQNEAQ. The CDR3 reads CASSLEAGLVPNEQFF. The CDR3 nucleotides are TGTGCCAGCAGCTTAGAGGCAGGATTGGTCCCCAATGAGCAGTTCTTC.

Concerning this clonotype itself: A clone one base away is much larger, so this may be a read error. The DNA of the CDR3 is TGTGCCAGCAGCTTGGCGGATGGGCAGGGGATCGCCGGGGAGCTGTTTTTT. This translates into CASSLADGQGIAGELFF. The V call is TRBV5-5, the J call TRBJ2-2; maybe TRBD1 (6 bases). From germline, CDR1 is SGHKS and CDR2 YYEKEE (reference sequence). V was trimmed by 0 bases and J by 6 bases, leaving 18 bases between them. This CDR3 has 17 residues.

This clonotype was seen many times. The CDR3 is CASSPSIDRAKETQYF. The CDR3 coding sequence is TGTGCCAGCAGCCCCTCCATAGACAGGGCGAAAGAGACCCAGTACTTC. The chain recombines TRBV5-6 with TRBJ2-5, with 7 bases aligning to TRBD1. V lost 4 bases to trimming and J lost 3 bases; unmatched junction nucleotides: 12. Germline lookup yields CDR1 SGHDT and CDR2 YYEEEE. The CDR3 is made up of 16 amino acids.

This clonotype appeared many times. V gene TRBV7-2 combines with J gene TRBJ2-3; TRBD1 matches at 9 bases. CDR3 size: 16 residues. From germline, CDR1 is SGHTA and CDR2 FQGNSA. The V gene end was trimmed by 3 bases and the J gene end by 0 bases; junction bases not matched to a gene: 4. For the CDR3, the DNA is TGTGCCAGCAGCTTGCGGACAGGGGTTAGCACAGATACGCAGTATTTT. The encoded protein is CASSLRTGVSTDTQYF.